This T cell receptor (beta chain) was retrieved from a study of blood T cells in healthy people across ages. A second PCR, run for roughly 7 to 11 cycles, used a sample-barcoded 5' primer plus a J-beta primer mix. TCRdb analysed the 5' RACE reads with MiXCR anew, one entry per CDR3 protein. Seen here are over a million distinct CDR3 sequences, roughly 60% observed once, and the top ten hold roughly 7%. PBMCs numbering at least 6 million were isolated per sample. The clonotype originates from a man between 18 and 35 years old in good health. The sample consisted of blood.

This CDR3 is CASSPQGGTPYEQYF. The CDR3 DNA reads as TGTGCCAGCAGCCCCCAGGGAGGGACGCCCTACGAGCAGTACTTC. This rearrangement joins TRBV5-4 to TRBJ2-7, with 7 nucleotides matching TRBD2. Germline CDR1 and CDR2: SGHNT and YYREEE (reference sequence). J gave up 2 bases and V 4 bases, and 9 bases lay outside the gene matches. This CDR3 is 15 amino acids long. The entire variable domain, with the rest obtained from reference TRBV5-4 and TRBJ2-7, is as follows: ETGVTQSPTHLIKTRGQQVTLRCSSQSGHNTVSWYQQALGQGPQFIFQYYREEENGRGNFPPRFSGLQFPNYSSELNVNALELDDSALYLCASSPQGGTPYEQYFGPGTRLTVT.